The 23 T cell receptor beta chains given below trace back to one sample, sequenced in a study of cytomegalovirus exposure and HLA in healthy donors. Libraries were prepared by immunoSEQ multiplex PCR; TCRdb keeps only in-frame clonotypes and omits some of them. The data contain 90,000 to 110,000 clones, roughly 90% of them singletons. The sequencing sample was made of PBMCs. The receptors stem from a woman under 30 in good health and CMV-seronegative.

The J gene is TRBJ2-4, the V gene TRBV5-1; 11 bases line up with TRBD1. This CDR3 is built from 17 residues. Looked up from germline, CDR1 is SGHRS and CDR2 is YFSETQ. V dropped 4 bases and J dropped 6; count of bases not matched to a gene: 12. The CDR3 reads CASSTFPGTGGINIQYF. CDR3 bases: TGCGCCAGCAGCACCTTCCCCGGGACAGGGGGAATAAACATTCAGTACTTC. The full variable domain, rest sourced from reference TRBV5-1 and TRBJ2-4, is KAGVTQTPRYLIKTRGQQVTLSCSPISGHRSVSWYQQTPGQGLQFLFEYFSETQRNKGNFPGRFSGRQFSNSRSEMNVSTLELGDSALYLCASSTFPGTGGINIQYFGAGTRLSVL.

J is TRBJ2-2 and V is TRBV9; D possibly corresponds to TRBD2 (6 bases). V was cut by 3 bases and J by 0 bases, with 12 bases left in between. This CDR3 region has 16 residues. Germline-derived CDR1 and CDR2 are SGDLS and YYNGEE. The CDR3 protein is CASSGRGASNTGELFF. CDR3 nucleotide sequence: TGTGCCAGCAGCGGCCGCGGGGCCTCGAACACCGGGGAGCTGTTTTTT.

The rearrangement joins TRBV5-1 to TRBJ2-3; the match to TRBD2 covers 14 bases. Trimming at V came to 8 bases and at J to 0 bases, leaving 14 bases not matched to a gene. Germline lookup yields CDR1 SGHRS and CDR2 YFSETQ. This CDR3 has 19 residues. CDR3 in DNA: TGCGCCAGTTCCGGGGGACTAGCGGGGGATTTTTCTAGCACAGATACGCAGTATTTT. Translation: CASSGGLAGDFSSTDTQYF.

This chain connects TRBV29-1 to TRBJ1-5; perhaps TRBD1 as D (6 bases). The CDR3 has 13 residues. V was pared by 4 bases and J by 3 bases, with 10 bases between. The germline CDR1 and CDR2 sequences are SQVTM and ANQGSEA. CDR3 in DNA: TGCAGCGTTGCCGGGGGGGCCAATCAGCCCCAGCATTTT. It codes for CSVAGGANQPQHF.

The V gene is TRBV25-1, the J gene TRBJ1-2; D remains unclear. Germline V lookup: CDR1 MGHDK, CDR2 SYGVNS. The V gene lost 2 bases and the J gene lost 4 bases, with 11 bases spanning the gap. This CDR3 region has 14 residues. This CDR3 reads CASSELRAGYGYTF. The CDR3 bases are TGTGCCAGCAGTGAACTTCGGGCGGGCTATGGCTACACCTTC.

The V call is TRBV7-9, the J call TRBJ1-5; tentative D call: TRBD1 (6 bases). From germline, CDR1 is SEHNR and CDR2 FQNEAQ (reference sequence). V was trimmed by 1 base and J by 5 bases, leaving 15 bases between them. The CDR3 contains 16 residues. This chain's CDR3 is CASSLGGGRPDQPQHF. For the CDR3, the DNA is TGTGCCAGCAGCTTAGGAGGGGGTAGGCCCGATCAGCCCCAGCATTTT. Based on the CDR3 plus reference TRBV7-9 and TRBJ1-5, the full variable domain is DTGVSQNPRHKITKRGQNVTFRCDPISEHNRLYWYRQTLGQGPEFLTYFQNEAQLEKSRLLSDRFSAERPKGSFSTLEIQRTEQGDSAMYLCASSLGGGRPDQPQHFGDGTRLSIL.

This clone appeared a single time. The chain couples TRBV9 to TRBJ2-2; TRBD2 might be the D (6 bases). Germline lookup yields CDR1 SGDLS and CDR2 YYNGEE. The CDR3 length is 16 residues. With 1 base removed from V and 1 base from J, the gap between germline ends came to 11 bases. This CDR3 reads CASSVRSGGNTGELFF. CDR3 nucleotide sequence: TGTGCCAGCAGCGTACGTAGCGGAGGGAACACCGGGGAGCTGTTTTTT.

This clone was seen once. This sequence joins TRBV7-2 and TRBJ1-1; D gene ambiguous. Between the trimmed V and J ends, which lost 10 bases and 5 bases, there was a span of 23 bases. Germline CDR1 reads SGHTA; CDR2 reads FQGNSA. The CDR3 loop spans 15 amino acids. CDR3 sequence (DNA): TGTGCCACCGTATGGGAGGGTCAAATTGGTACTGAAGCTTTCTTT. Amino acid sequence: CATVWEGQIGTEAFF.

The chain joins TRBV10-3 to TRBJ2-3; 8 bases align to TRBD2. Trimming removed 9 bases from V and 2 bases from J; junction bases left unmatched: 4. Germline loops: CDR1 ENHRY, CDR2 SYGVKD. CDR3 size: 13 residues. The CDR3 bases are TGTGCCATAAGCGGGAGAGACACAGATACGCAGTATTTT. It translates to CAISGRDTDTQYF.

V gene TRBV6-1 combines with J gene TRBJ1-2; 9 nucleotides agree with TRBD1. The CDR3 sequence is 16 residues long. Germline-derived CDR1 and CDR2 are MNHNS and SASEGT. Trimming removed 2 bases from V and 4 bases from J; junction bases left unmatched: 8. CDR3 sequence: CASSENGQGRPYGYTF. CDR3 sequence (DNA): TGTGCCAGCAGTGAAAATGGACAGGGGAGGCCCTATGGCTACACCTTC.

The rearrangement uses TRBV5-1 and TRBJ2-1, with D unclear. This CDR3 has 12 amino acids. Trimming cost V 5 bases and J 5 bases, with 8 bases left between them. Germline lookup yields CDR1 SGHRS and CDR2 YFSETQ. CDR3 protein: CASSLTNNEQFF. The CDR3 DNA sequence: TGCGCCAGCAGTCTGACAAACAATGAGCAGTTCTTC. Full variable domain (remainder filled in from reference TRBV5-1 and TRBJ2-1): KAGVTQTPRYLIKTRGQQVTLSCSPISGHRSVSWYQQTPGQGLQFLFEYFSETQRNKGNFPGRFSGRQFSNSRSEMNVSTLELGDSALYLCASSLTNNEQFFGPGTRLTVL.

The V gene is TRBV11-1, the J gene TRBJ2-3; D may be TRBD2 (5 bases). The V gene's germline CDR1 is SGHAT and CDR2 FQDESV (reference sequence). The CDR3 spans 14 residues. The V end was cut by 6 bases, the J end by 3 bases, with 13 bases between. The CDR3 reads CASSFRTPTDTQYF. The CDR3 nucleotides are TGTGCCAGCAGTTTCCGGACTCCAACAGATACGCAGTATTTT.

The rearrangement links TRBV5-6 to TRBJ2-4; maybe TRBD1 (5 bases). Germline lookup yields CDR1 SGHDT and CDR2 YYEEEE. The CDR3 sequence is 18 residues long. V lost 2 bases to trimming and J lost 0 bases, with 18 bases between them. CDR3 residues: CASSFNAGAVLAKNIQYF. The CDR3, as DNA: TGTGCCAGCAGCTTTAATGCTGGGGCAGTCCTAGCCAAAAACATTCAGTACTTC.

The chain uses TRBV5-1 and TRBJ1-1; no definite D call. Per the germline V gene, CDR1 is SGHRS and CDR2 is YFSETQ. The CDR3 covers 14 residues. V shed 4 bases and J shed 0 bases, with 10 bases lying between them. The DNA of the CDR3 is TGCGCCAGCAGCGCCGGAGCCATGAACACTGAAGCTTTCTTT. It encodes CASSAGAMNTEAFF.

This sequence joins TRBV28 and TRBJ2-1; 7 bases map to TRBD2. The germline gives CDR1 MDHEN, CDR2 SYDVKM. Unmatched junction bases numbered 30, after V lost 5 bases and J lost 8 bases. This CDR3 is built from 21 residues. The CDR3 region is CASSTLLSLRGRESWWDEQFF. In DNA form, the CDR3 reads TGTGCCAGCAGTACTCTCCTGTCCCTCCGGGGGAGGGAATCTTGGTGGGATGAGCAGTTCTTC.

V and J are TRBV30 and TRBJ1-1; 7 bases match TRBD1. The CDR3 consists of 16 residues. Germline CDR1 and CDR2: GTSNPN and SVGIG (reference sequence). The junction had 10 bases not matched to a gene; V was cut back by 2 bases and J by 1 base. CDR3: CAWSSPPTGTNTEAFF. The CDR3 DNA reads TGTGCCTGGAGTTCCCCCCCGACAGGGACGAACACTGAAGCTTTCTTT.

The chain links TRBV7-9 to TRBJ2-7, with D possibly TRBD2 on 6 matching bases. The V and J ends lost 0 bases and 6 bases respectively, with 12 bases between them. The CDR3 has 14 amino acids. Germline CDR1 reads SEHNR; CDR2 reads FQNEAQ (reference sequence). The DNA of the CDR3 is TGTGCCAGCAGCTTAGCGGGAGGACGAGGCGAGCAGTACTTC. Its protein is CASSLAGGRGEQYF.

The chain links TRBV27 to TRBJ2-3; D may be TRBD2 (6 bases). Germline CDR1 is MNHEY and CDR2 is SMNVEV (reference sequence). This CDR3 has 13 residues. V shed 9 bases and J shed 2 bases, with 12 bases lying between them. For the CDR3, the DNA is TGTGCCAGTCTAGCGATTAACACAGATACGCAGTATTTT. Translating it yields CASLAINTDTQYF.

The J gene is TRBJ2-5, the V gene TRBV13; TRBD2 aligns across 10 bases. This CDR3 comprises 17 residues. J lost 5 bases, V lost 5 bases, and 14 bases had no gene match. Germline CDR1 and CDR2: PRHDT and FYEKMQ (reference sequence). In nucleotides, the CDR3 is TGTGCCAGCAGCCCTAGGAGGGCTAGCGGGAGTTCGGAGACCCAGTACTTC. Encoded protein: CASSPRRASGSSETQYF.

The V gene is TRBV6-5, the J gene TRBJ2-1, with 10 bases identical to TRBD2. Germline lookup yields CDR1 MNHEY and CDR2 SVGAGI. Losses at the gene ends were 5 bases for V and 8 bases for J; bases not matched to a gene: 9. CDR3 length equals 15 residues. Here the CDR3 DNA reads TGTGCCAGCAGTCGGACTAGCGGAAGAGTCGATGAGCAGTTCTTC. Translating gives CASSRTSGRVDEQFF.

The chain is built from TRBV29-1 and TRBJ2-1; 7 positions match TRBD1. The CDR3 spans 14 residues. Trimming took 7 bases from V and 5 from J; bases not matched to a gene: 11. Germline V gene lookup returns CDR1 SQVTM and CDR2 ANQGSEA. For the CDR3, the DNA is TGCAGCGCCTCCGGGACAGTTCATGACAATGAGCAGTTCTTC. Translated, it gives CSASGTVHDNEQFF.

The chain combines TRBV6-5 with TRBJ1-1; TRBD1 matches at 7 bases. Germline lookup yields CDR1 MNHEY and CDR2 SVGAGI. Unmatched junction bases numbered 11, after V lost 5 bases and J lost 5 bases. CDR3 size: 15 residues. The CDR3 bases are TGTGCCAGCAGTAGACACAGGGGAAGGGAAACTGAAGCTTTCTTT. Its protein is CASSRHRGRETEAFF.

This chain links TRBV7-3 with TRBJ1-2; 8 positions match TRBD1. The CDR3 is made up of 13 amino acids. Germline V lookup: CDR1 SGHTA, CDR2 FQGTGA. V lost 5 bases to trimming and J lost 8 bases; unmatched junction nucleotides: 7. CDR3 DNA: TGTGCCAGCAGCCCCGGACAGGGTTACGGCTACACCTTC. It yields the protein CASSPGQGYGYTF.